This entry lists 13 T cell receptor beta chains sequenced from one sample in a study of read filtering for tumor transcriptome and immune sequencing. This library used 300 to 450 ng RNA and molecular barcoded adaptors spanning alpha/delta and beta/gamma chains. Via MiXCR, TCRdb re-called the reads, giving one row per CDR3 protein. The sample contains 90,000 to 95,000 distinct CDR3 sequences, about 22% of which appear only once. What was sequenced was a population of CD138-negative cells sorted from bone marrow. The receptors derive from a donor aged 40 or older with multiple myeloma.

This clonotype was seen more than once but under ten times. A much bigger clone sits one base away, suggesting this may be a read error. The chain combines TRBV28 with TRBJ1-6, with 7 bases matching TRBD1. The germline gives CDR1 MDHEN, CDR2 SYDVKM. This CDR3 is 16 amino acids long. The chain's CDR3 is CSSSLDTTGQYSPLHF. The CDR3, as DNA: TGTTCCAGCAGTCTAGACACGACAGGGCAGTATTCACCCCTCCACTTT. Variable domain in full (rest from reference TRBV28 and TRBJ1-6): DVKVTQSSRYLVKRTGEKVFLECVQDMDHENMFWYRQDPGLGLRLIYFSYDVKMKEKGDIPEGYSVSREKKERFSLILESASTNQTSMYLCSSSLDTTGQYSPLHFGNGTRLTVT.

The CDR3 region has the DNA TGTGCCAGCGTGGGGGGCAAAAACATTCAGTACTTC. Its translation: CASVGGKNIQYF. The V gene is TRBV21-1, the J gene TRBJ2-4; the D call of TRBD1 is as the table states it, not checked on the DNA. TRBV21-1 is shown as a pseudogene. This CDR3 is built from 12 residues.

This clonotype showed up just once. A much bigger clone sits one base away, suggesting this may be a read error. The V call is TRBV2, the J call TRBJ2-5, with D perhaps matching TRBD2 (6 bases). From germline, CDR1 is SNHLY and CDR2 FYNNEI. There are 15 residues in the CDR3. The CDR3 DNA follows: TGTGCCAGCAGAGACGTCTTAGCGGACCAAGAGACCCATTACTTC. It specifies CASRDVLADQETHYF.

In its sample, this clonotype was seen many times. The V gene is TRBV5-1, the J gene TRBJ2-3, with D tentatively TRBD1 or TRBD2 (5 bases each). Between the trimmed V and J ends, which lost 5 bases and 1 base, there was a span of 8 bases. This CDR3 contains 13 residues. From germline, CDR1 is SGHRS and CDR2 YFSETQ. The CDR3 sequence is CASRGVGTDTQYF. In nucleotides, the CDR3 is TGCGCCAGCAGGGGGGTCGGCACAGATACGCAGTATTTT.

This clonotype was recorded many times. This chain uses TRBV7-6 with TRBJ2-1; the D gene is possibly TRBD2 (5 bases). CDR1 and CDR2 (germline): SGHVS, FNYEAQ. CDR3 size: 13 residues. V was clipped by 8 bases and J by 3 bases, with 11 bases between them. The CDR3 bases are TGTGCCAGCGGACGGGGAAACTACAATGAGCAGTTCTTC. Encoded protein: CASGRGNYNEQFF. The whole variable domain, remainder taken from reference TRBV7-6 and TRBJ2-1, is GAGVSQSPRYKVTKRGQDVALRCDPISGHVSLYWYRQALGQGPEFLTYFNYEAQQDKSGLPNDRFSAERPEGSISTLTIQRTEQRDSAMYRCASGRGNYNEQFFGPGTRLTVL.

This clonotype was detected ten times or more. J is TRBJ2-1 and V is TRBV4-1; the D gene is possibly TRBD2 (5 bases). The V gene lost 0 bases and the J gene lost 12 bases, with 21 bases spanning the gap. This CDR3 region has 16 residues. Germline loops: CDR1 MGHRA, CDR2 YSYEKL. This CDR3 reads CASSQDKPSNPQAQFF. As DNA, the CDR3 is TGCGCCAGCAGCCAAGATAAGCCTAGCAACCCCCAGGCGCAGTTCTTC.

In this sample, this clonotype turned up many times. This chain joins TRBV7-9 and TRBJ1-1; D not resolved. The V gene's germline CDR1 is SEHNR and CDR2 FQNEAQ (reference sequence). Trimming took 0 bases from V and 4 from J, leaving 6 bases between them. The CDR3 loop spans 13 amino acids. The DNA of the CDR3 is TGTGCCAGCAGCTTAGCTTCAATCACTGAAGCTTTCTTT. This sequence encodes CASSLASITEAFF.

With respect to this clonotype: This is likely an artifact of a read error, given a far larger clone one base away. CDR3 loop: CASSFMRGDNEQFF. CDR3 coding DNA: TGTGCCAGCAGCTTTATGCGGGGAGACAATGAGCAGTTCTTC. The gene calls are TRBV7-3 and TRBJ2-1; possible D gene TRBD2, 6 bases. V was trimmed by 3 bases and J by 5 bases, leaving 11 bases between them. Per germline, CDR1 SGHTA and CDR2 FQGTGA. This CDR3 contains 14 residues.

In the case of this clonotype: A much larger clonotype is one base distant, so this may be a read error. The chain links TRBV11-2 to TRBJ2-2, with D possibly being TRBD2 (5 bases). The CDR3 loop spans 15 amino acids. Germline V gives CDR1 SGHAT, CDR2 FQNNGV. The CDR3 DNA sequence: TGTGCCAGCAGCTTAGATCGTGGGCTCCCCGGGGAGATGTTTTTT. Its translation: CASSLDRGLPGEMFF.

This sequence joins TRBV28 and TRBJ1-5; D might be TRBD1 (6 bases). Germline CDR1 is MDHEN and CDR2 is SYDVKM. The V gene lost 5 bases and the J gene lost 2 bases, with 16 bases spanning the gap. This CDR3 has 16 residues. The CDR3, as DNA: TGTGCCAGCAGTCCACCCAGGGGTAATGGCAATCAGCCCCAGCATTTT. Encoded protein: CASSPPRGNGNQPQHF.

V usage is TRBV27 and J usage is TRBJ2-7; 7 bases fit TRBD2. This CDR3 is 13 amino acids long. Germline trimming cut 5 bases from V and 6 bases from J; bases unmatched to any gene: 7. The V gene's germline CDR1 is MNHEY and CDR2 SMNVEV (reference sequence). CDR3 sequence: CASSPRPGGEQYF. CDR3 DNA: TGTGCCAGCAGTCCCCGTCCGGGGGGCGAGCAGTACTTC.

In its sample, this clonotype was seen a few times. The chain has TRBV5-1 and TRBJ2-5; 7 bases match TRBD1. This CDR3 has 15 amino acids. Trimming cost V 1 base and J 5 bases; bases outside gene matches: 8. The V gene's germline CDR1 is SGHRS and CDR2 YFSETQ. CDR3 protein: CASSLTQNRGETQYF. The DNA of the CDR3 is TGCGCCAGCAGCTTGACCCAAAACAGGGGTGAGACCCAGTACTTC.

A remark on this clonotype: This CDR3 fails to terminate in the conserved phenylalanine or tryptophan, so it likely reflects a read error. V is TRBV5-1 and J is TRBJ2-2; 7 nucleotides line up with TRBD1. The CDR3 is 15 residues long. Germline CDR1 and CDR2: SGHRS and YFSETQ. The CDR3 DNA sequence: TGCGCCAGCGGGCAGGGACAGCACCAGGCCGGGGTGCTGTTTCTT. Encoded protein: CASGQGQHQAGVLFL.